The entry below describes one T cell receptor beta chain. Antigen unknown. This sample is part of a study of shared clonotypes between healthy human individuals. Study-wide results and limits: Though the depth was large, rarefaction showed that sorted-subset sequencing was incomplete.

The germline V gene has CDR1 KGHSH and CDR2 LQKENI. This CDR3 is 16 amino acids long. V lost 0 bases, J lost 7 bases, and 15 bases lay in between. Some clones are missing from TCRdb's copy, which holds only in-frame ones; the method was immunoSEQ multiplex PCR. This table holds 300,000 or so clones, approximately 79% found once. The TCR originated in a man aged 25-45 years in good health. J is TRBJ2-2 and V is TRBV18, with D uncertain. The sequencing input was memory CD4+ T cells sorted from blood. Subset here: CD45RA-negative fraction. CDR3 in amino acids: CASSPPTLRANGELFF. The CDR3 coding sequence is TGTGCCAGCTCACCACCCACCCTTCGAGCGAACGGGGAGCTGTTTTTT.